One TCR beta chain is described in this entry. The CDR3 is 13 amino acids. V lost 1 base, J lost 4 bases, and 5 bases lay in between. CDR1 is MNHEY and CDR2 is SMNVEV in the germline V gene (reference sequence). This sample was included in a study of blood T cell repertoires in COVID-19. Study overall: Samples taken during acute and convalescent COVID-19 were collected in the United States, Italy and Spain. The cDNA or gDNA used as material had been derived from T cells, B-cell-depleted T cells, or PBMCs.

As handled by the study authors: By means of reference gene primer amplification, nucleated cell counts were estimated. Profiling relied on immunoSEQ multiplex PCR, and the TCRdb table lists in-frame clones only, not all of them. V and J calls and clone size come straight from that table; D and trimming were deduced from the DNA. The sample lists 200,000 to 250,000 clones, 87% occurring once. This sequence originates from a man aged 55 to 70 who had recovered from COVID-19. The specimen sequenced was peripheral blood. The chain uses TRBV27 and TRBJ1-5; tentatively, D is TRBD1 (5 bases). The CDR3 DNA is TGTGCCAGCAGTTTATACAGGAATCAGCCCCAGCATTTT. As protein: CASSLYRNQPQHF.